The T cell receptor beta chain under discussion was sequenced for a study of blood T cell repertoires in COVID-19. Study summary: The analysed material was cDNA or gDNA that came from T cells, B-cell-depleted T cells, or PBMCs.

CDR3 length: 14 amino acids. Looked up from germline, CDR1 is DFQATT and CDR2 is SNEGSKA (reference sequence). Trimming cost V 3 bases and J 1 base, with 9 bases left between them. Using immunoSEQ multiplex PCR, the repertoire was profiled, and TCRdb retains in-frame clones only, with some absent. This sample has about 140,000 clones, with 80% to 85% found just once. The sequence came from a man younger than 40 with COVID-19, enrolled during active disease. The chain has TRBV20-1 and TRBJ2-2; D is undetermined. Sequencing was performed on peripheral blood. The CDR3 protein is CSASADMNTGELFF. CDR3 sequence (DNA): TGCAGTGCTAGTGCAGACATGAACACCGGGGAGCTGTTTTTT.